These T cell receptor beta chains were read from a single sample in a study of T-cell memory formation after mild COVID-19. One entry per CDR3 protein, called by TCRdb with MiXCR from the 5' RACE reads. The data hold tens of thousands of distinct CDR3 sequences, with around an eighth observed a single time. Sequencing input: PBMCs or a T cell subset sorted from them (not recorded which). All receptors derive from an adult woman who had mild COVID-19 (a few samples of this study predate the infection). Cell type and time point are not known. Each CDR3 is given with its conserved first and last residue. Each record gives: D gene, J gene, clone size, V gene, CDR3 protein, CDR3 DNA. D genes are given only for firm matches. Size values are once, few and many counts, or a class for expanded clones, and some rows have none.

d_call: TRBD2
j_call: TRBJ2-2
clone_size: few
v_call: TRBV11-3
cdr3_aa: CASSLFGGANTGELFF
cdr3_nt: TGTGCCAGCAGCTTATTCGGGGGGGCGAACACCGGGGAGCTGTTTTTT

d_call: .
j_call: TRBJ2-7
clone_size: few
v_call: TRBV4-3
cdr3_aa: CASSQTRSTAFYEQYF
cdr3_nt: TGCGCCAGCAGCCAGACCAGGTCTACGGCTTTCTACGAGCAGTACTTC

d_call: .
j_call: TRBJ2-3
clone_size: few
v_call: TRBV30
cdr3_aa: CAWSVAWSSTDTQYF
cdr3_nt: TGTGCCTGGAGTGTTGCGTGGAGCTCCACAGATACGCAGTATTTT

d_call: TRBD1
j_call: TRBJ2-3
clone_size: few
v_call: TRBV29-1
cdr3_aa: CSVPSRDRVDTQYF
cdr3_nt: TGCAGCGTTCCGAGCCGGGACAGGGTTGATACGCAGTATTTT

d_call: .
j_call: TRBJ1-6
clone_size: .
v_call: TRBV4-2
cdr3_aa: CASSQERVRAPLHF
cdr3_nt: TGTGCCAGCAGCCAAGAGAGGGTCCGGGCGCCCCTCCACTTT

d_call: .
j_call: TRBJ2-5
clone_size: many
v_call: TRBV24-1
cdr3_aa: CATSDTDKGGKETQYF
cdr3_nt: TGTGCCACCAGTGACACTGACAAGGGGGGTAAAGAGACCCAGTACTTC

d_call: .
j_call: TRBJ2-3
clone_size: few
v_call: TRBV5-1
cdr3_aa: CASSLWIPAGDTQYF
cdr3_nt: TGCGCCAGCAGCCTATGGATCCCAGCGGGTGATACGCAGTATTTT

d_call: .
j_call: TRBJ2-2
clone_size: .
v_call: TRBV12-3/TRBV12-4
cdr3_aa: CASSLGTYGELFF
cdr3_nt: TGTGCCAGCAGTCTTGGGACGTACGGGGAGCTGTTTTTT

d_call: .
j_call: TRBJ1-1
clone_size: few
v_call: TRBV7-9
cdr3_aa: CASSPTAAMNTEAFF
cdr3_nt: TGTGCCAGCAGCCCCACGGCGGCCATGAACACTGAAGCTTTCTTT

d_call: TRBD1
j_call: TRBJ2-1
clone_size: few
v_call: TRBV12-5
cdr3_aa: CASGSTDRAYNEQFF
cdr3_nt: TGTGCTAGTGGCTCAACCGACAGGGCCTACAATGAGCAGTTCTTC

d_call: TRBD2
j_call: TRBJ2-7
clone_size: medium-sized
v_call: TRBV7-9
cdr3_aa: CASSAPAGVGEQYF
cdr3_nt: TGTGCCAGCAGCGCCCCAGCGGGGGTCGGCGAGCAGTACTTC

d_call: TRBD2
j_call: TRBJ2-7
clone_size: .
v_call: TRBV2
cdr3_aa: CASSEEVAGSTYEQYF
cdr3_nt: TGTGCCAGCAGTGAAGAGGTAGCGGGGAGTACCTACGAGCAGTACTTC

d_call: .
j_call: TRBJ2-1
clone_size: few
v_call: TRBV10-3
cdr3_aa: CAIAPRDGAYNEQFF
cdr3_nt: TGTGCCATCGCCCCTCGGGATGGTGCCTACAATGAGCAGTTCTTC

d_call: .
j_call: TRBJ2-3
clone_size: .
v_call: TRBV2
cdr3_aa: CASSERSTDTQYF
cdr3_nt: TGTGCCAGCAGTGAAAGGAGCACAGATACGCAGTATTTT

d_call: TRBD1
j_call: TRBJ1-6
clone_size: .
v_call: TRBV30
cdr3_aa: CAWTDRENSPLHF
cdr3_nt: TGTGCCTGGACGGACAGGGAAAATTCACCCCTCCACTTT

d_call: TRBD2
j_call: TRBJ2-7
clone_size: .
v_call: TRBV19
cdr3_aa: CATSGTGTYEQYF
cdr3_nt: TGTGCCACTAGCGGGACGGGGACCTACGAGCAGTACTTC

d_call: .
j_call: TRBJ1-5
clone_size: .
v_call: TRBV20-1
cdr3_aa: CSARGRADNQPQHF
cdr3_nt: TGCAGTGCTAGGGGACGGGCGGACAATCAGCCCCAGCATTTT

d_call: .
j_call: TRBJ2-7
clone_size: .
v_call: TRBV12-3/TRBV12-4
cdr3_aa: CASSLANGVYTYEQYF
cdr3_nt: TGTGCCAGCAGTTTAGCCAACGGGGTTTATACGTACGAGCAGTACTTC

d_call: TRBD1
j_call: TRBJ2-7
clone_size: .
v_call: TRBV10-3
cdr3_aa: CAISESKGAGANYEQYF
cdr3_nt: TGTGCCATCAGTGAGTCGAAGGGGGCAGGTGCGAACTACGAGCAGTACTTC

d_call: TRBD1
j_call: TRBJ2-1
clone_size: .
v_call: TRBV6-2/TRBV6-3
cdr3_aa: CASSYSDAGGNEQFF
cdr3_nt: TGTGCCAGCAGTTACTCGGATGCAGGGGGCAATGAGCAGTTCTTC

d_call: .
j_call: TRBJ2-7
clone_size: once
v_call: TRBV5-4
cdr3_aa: CASSLAHSYEQYF
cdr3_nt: TGTGCCAGCAGCTTGGCCCACAGCTACGAGCAGTACTTC

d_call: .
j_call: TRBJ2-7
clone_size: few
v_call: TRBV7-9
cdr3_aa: CASSLDPSIEQYF
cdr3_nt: TGTGCCAGCAGCTTAGACCCGTCGATCGAGCAGTACTTC

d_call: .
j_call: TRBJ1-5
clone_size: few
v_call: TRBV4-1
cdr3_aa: CASSLSGPSQPQHF
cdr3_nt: TGCGCCAGCAGCCTTTCAGGTCCTAGTCAGCCCCAGCATTTT

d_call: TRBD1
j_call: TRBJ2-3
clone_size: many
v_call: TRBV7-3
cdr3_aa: CASSLIRGTGGADTQYF
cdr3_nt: TGTGCCAGCAGCTTAATCCGCGGGACAGGGGGCGCAGATACGCAGTATTTT

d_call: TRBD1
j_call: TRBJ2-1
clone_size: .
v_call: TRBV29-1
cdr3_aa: CSVVGTGFWEQFF
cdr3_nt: TGCAGCGTTGTTGGGACAGGGTTCTGGGAGCAGTTCTTC

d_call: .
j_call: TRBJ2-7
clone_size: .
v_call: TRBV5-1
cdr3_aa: CASSLAWSEGEQYF
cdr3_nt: TGCGCCAGCAGCCTAGCCTGGTCGGAGGGAGAGCAGTACTTC

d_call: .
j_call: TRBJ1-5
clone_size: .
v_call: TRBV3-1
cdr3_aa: CASSRPGPQHF
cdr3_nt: TGTGCCAGCAGCCGCCCGGGGCCCCAGCATTTT

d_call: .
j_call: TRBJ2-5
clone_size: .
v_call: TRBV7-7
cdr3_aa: CASSLLSGPFGPGRETQYF
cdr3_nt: TGTGCTAGCAGCTTACTCTCGGGACCGTTCGGACCCGGGCGAGAGACCCAGTACTTC

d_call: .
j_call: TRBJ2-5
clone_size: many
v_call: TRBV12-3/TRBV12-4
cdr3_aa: CASSLTRTIQETQYF
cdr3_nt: TGTGCCAGCAGTTTAACTAGGACCATACAAGAGACCCAGTACTTC

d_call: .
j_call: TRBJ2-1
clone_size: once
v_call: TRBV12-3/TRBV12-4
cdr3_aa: CAISSRPLVDEQFF
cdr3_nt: TGTGCCATCAGCTCTCGCCCCCTTGTTGATGAGCAGTTCTTC

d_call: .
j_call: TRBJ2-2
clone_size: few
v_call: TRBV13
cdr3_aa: CASSSGEVTGELFF
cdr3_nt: TGTGCCAGCAGCTCTGGGGAGGTCACCGGGGAGCTGTTTTTT

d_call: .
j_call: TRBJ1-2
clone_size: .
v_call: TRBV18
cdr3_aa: CASSPEYHGYTF
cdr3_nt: TGTGCCAGCTCACCCGAGTATCATGGCTACACCTTC

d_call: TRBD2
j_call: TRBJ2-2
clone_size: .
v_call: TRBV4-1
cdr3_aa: CASSLISPGLAGMNTGELFF
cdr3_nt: TGCGCCAGCAGCCTTATCTCGCCGGGACTAGCGGGAATGAACACCGGGGAGCTGTTTTTT

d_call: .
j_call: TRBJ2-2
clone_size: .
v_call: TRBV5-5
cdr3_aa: CASSVLDTNTGELFF
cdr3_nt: TGTGCCAGCAGCGTATTGGACACCAACACCGGGGAGCTGTTTTTT

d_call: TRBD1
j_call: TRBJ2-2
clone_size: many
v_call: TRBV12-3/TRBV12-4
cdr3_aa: CASSMGQPGELFF
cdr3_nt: TGTGCCAGCAGTATGGGACAGCCCGGGGAGCTGTTTTTT

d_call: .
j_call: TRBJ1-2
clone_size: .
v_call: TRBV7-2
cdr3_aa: CASSSYFYGYTF
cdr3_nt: TGTGCCAGCAGCTCTTACTTTTACGGCTACACCTTC

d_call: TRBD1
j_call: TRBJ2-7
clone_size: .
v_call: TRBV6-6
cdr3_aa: CASSLFKTGGYEQYF
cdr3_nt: TGTGCCAGCAGTCTTTTTAAGACAGGGGGCTACGAGCAGTACTTC